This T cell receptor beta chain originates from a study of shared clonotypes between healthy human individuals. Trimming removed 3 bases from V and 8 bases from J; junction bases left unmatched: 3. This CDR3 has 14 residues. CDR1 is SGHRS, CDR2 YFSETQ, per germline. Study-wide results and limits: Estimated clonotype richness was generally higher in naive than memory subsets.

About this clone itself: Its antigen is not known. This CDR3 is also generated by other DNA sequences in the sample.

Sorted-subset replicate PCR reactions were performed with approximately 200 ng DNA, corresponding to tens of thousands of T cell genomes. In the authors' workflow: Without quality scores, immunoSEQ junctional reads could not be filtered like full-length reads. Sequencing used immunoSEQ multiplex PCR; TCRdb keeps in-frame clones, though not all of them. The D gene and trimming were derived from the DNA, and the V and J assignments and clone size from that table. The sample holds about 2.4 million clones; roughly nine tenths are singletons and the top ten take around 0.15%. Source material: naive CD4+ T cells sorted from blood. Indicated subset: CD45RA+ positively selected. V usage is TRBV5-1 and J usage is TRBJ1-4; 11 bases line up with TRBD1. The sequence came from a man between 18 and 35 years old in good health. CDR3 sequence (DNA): TGCGCCAGCAGCTCTGGACAGGGGGCGGAAAAACTGTTTTTT. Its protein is CASSSGQGAEKLFF.